Listed below are T cell receptor beta chains from one sample, sequenced in a study of shared clonotypes between healthy human individuals. TCRdb keeps only in-frame clones here, not all; method: immunoSEQ multiplex PCR. The data show approximately 2,000,000 clones, with just under 95% seen just once and more than 1.5% held by the top ten. Sequencing was carried out using naive CD8+ T cells from PBMCs. The receptors derive from a man between 18 and 29 years old in good health. Some clones in this sample may be carry-over from other donors' samples. The CDR3 runs from the conserved cysteine through the conserved F or W. A D gene is named only where the DNA matches it firmly.

j_gene	d_gene	v_gene	CDR3nt	CDR3aa
TRBJ1-2	.	TRBV7-3	TGTGCCAGCAGGAGTGACAGTTTCTATGGCTACACCTTC	CASRSDSFYGYTF
TRBJ2-5	TRBD2	TRBV7-6	TGTGCCAGCAGCCCGATAGCGGGAAGAGACCAAGAGACCCAGTACTTC	CASSPIAGRDQETQYF
TRBJ2-2	TRBD2	TRBV7-8	TGTGCCAGCAGCTTAGCGGGAGTACTAGCGGGAGTGACTTGGGGCGCCGGGGAGCTGTTTTTT	CASSLAGVLAGVTWGAGELFF
TRBJ1-2	.	TRBV27	TGTGCCAGCGGAGGTGGCCCTATTTCCTCTAACTATGGCTACACCTTC	CASGGGPISSNYGYTF
TRBJ2-7	.	TRBV28	TGTGCCAGCAGTTCGTTCTCCGGGCTCCGCTACGAGCAGTACTTC	CASSSFSGLRYEQYF
TRBJ1-5	TRBD1	TRBV7-6	TGTGCCAGCAGCCCCCGGGACAGCTCCTTAGGGCCCCAGCATTTT	CASSPRDSSLGPQHF
TRBJ2-7	TRBD2	TRBV7-2	TGTGCCAGCAGTTGGGGGACTAGCGAGCCCTACGAGCAGTACTTC	CASSWGTSEPYEQYF
TRBJ2-7	.	TRBV27	TGTGCCAGCAGTTTATCCCCGGGACTCTCCTACGAGCAGTACTTC	CASSLSPGLSYEQYF
TRBJ2-7	.	TRBV7-8	TGTGCCAGCAGCTTAGCGCCCGAGACAGGATATTCCTACGAGCAGTACTTC	CASSLAPETGYSYEQYF
TRBJ2-1	TRBD2	TRBV27	TGTGCCAGCAGTCCCCGCGGAGGGAGGGCCCCTGAGCAGTTCTTC	CASSPRGGRAPEQFF
TRBJ1-2	TRBD1	TRBV29-1	TGCAGCGTTCAAGGACAGGGACCTAGGGGCTATGGCTACACCTTC	CSVQGQGPRGYGYTF